Sequencing of this T cell receptor beta chain was carried out in a study of siplizumab effects on memory and regulatory T cells. A word on this clone: Its antigen is not identified.

This table comes from immunoSEQ multiplex PCR, and its TCRdb copy is limited to in-frame clones, with some not included. The sample contains about 60,000 clones, 75% to 90% of which appear only once. Regarding the study as a whole: The alloresponse seemed to draw substantially on naive T cells, which appeared more diverse than memory cells.

CDR3 size: 13 residues. Germline loops: CDR1 KGHSH, CDR2 LQKENI. The V end was cut by 4 bases, the J end by 5 bases, with 11 bases between. The sequencing sample was made of memory CD4+ T cells sorted from blood. The sequence was obtained from a human donor in good health. The chain links TRBV18 to TRBJ1-2; weak D call: TRBD1 (6 bases). The CDR3 bases are TGTGCCAGCTCACGCGGACAGTTATATGGCTACACCTTC. Translating gives CASSRGQLYGYTF.